This T cell receptor (beta chain) was profiled in a study of regulatory T cells in long-lasting Graves disease. Study information: Freshly diagnosed Graves' patients had used antithyroid drugs for under 3 months.

Findings of the study overall: Rather than thyroid tissue, only peripheral blood underwent study.

Time point in this sample: newly diagnosed GD, antithyroid drugs for less than 3 months. Isolated PBMC RNA provided the starting material for the TCR library. This clonotype came up many times. Its antigen is as yet unknown. Researchers made TCR beta libraries by using iRepertoire HTBI primers and running Arm-PCR on CDR3 regions. Each CDR3 protein is one row after TCRdb ran MiXCR on the multiplex PCR reads. The sample records approximately 470,000 distinct CDR3 sequences, 15% to 20% being singletons. The CDR3 has 14 residues. Per the germline V gene, CDR1 is SEHNR and CDR2 is FQNEAQ (reference sequence). Trimming removed 7 bases from V and 0 bases from J, with 10 bases in between. These data were likewise used in another study, on T cells in Graves' hyperthyroidism and ophthalmopathy. That study adds: The HTBI primer set was used in a first-round RT-PCR of the TCR CDR3. It was a median roughly 6.5 months before onset that the model predicted ophthalmopathy.

Sequencing was performed on peripheral blood mononuclear cells (PBMCs), taken at new diagnosis, from a patient treated with antithyroid drugs. The origin of this receptor is a man in his forties with Graves disease. The chain links TRBV7-9 to TRBJ2-1; possible D gene TRBD1, 5 bases. This CDR3 is CASNLGDSYNEQFF. The DNA of the CDR3 is TGTGCCAGCAACCTAGGGGACTCCTACAATGAGCAGTTCTTC.